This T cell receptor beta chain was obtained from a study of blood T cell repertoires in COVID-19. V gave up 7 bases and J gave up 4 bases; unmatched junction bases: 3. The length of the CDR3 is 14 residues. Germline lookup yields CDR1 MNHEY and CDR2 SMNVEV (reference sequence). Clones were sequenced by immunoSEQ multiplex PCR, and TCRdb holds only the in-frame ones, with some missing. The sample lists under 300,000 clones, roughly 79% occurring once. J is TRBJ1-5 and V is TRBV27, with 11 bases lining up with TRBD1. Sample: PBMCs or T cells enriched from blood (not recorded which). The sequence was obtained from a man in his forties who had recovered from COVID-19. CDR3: CASTGTGGNQPQHF. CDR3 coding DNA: TGTGCCAGCACCGGGACAGGGGGAAATCAGCCCCAGCATTTT.